These 12 T cell receptor beta chains were all obtained from the same sample, sequenced in a study of Graves' ophthalmopathy and Graves' hyperthyroidism. The sequenced template was RNA, covering the TCR beta CDR3 region. HTBI primers were used in a first-round RT-PCR, which preceded a second-round multiplex PCR. MiXCR, applied by TCRdb to the multiplex PCR reads, yields one record per CDR3 protein. The sample has 500,000 to 800,000 distinct CDR3 sequences, about 41% seen once. The sequenced material came from peripheral blood. The receptors stem from an adult man with Graves' ophthalmopathy.

Comments on this clonotype: In this CDR3 the conserved last residue, phenylalanine or tryptophan, is missing, so a read error is likely. This sequence joins TRBV12-5 and TRBJ1-5; D perhaps matches TRBD1 (5 bases). The CDR3 loop spans 17 amino acids. V shed 5 bases and J shed 2 bases, with 19 bases lying between them. The germline V gene encodes CDR1 LGHNT and CDR2 FRNRAP. CDR3 in DNA: TGTGCTAGTGGTCAAGGAAAGATAGGGGTAGGCAATCAGCCCCAGCATGTT. This gives the protein CASGQGKIGVGNQPQHV.

This clonotype was detected many times. The chain carries TRBV11-2 and TRBJ1-3; 9 positions match TRBD1. Germline trimming cut 2 bases from V and 1 base from J; bases unmatched to any gene: 3. The CDR3 loop spans 16 amino acids. In germline, CDR1 is SGHAT, CDR2 FQNNGV. CDR3 nucleotide sequence: TGTGCCAGCAGCTTATTCGGGACAGGGTCTGGAAACACCATATATTTT. Residues: CASSLFGTGSGNTIYF.

This clonotype was picked up many times. The chain joins TRBV6-1 to TRBJ2-5; D unresolved. Trimming shortened V by 6 bases and J by 5 bases, and 10 bases separated the two germline ends. Germline V gene data show CDR1 as MNHNS and CDR2 as SASEGT. The CDR3 loop spans 12 amino acids. The CDR3 region is CASSLMRETQYF. CDR3 in DNA: TGTGCCAGCAGCCTCATGAGGGAGACCCAGTACTTC.

This clonotype was seen repeatedly, ten times or more. This chain connects TRBV7-8 to TRBJ2-7; 11 bases are a match to TRBD1. Losses at the gene ends were 5 bases for V and 6 bases for J; bases not matched to a gene: 9. The CDR3 spans 15 residues. Germline V lookup: CDR1 SGHVS, CDR2 FQNEAQ. The CDR3 DNA is TGTGCCAGCAGCCCCCGGACAGGGGGCGTCTCCGAGCAGTACTTC. It yields the protein CASSPRTGGVSEQYF.

This clonotype was seen many times. The CDR3 spells CASTLTVNEQYF. The CDR3 DNA follows: TGTGCCAGCACCTTGACAGTTAACGAGCAGTACTTC. This chain joins TRBV2 and TRBJ2-7; TRBD1 is a possible D gene (5 bases). Trimming took 7 bases from V and 5 from J, leaving 12 bases between them. Germline V lookup: CDR1 SNHLY, CDR2 FYNNEI. The CDR3 consists of 12 residues.

Concerning this clonotype: A much larger clonotype is one base distant, so this may be a read error. The chain carries TRBV2 and TRBJ1-5; D is unresolved. Germline assignment: CDR1 SNHLY and CDR2 FYNNEI. V lost 3 bases and J lost 0, with 18 bases in between. The CDR3 sequence is 18 residues long. CDR3 nucleotide sequence: TGTGCCAGCAGTGAGTCGGGAAGGTTCCGTAATAGCAATCAGCCCCAGCATTTT. Translating it yields CASSESGRFRNSNQPQHF.

This clonotype was recorded at least ten times. This sequence joins TRBV7-2 and TRBJ2-7, with D possibly TRBD2 on 5 matching bases. CDR1 SGHTA and CDR2 FQGNSA come from the germline V gene. Trimming stripped 1 base from V and 0 bases from J, with 10 bases between. This CDR3 spans 15 amino acids. The DNA of the CDR3 is TGTGCCAGCAGCTTAGTCCGGGGTTACTCCTACGAGCAGTACTTC. It yields the protein CASSLVRGYSYEQYF.

There are many counts of this clonotype. V usage is TRBV19 and J usage is TRBJ2-2; D perhaps matches TRBD1 (6 bases). V lost 5 bases, J lost 9 bases, and 16 bases lay in between. The germline V gene encodes CDR1 LNHDA and CDR2 SQIVND (reference sequence). The CDR3 is 14 residues long. The CDR3 loop reads CASSLQIQGRELFF. The CDR3 nucleotides are TGTGCCAGTAGTCTCCAGATACAGGGAAGGGAGCTGTTTTTT.

This clonotype came up a few times. Possible read error: a much larger clone is one base away. V usage is TRBV12-3 or TRBV12-4 and J usage is TRBJ2-5; perhaps TRBD1 as D (6 bases). This CDR3 contains 15 residues. The CDR3 DNA is TGTGCCAGCAGTTTGCCGACAGGTTTTGGGGAGACCCGGTACTTC. Its protein is CASSLPTGFGETRYF.

About this clonotype: A much larger clone is a single base away; this may be a read error. The chain uses TRBV12-3 or TRBV12-4 and TRBJ1-2; possibly TRBD1 for D (5 bases). With 3 bases removed from V and 8 bases from J, the gap between germline ends came to 10 bases. This CDR3 comprises 12 residues. This CDR3 reads CASSFGARGYTF. DNA of the CDR3: TGTGCCAGCAGTTTCGGGGCACGAGGCTACACCTTC.

V is TRBV27 and J is TRBJ1-1; D may be TRBD1 (6 bases). V was cut by 6 bases and J by 6 bases, with 17 bases left in between. CDR3 length: 14 amino acids. CDR1 is MNHEY, CDR2 SMNVEV, per germline (reference sequence). The CDR3 here is CASSVQGRIAEAFF. Written as DNA, the CDR3 is TGTGCCAGCAGCGTCCAGGGGCGTATCGCTGAAGCTTTCTTT.

Concerning this clonotype itself: Here the CDR3 omits its conserved ending phenylalanine or tryptophan, so a read error is the likely source. The V call is TRBV7-9, the J call TRBJ2-7; tentatively, D is TRBD1 (6 bases). Germline V gene sequence: CDR1 SEHNR, CDR2 FQNEAQ (reference sequence). CDR3 length equals 15 residues. V dropped 0 bases and J dropped 6 bases, with 15 bases sitting between them. In DNA, the CDR3 is TGTGCCAGCAGCTTAGCCATAGCGTCAGGGGCCGAGCAGTACCTC. Translating it yields CASSLAIASGAEQYL.